This entry features one T cell receptor beta chain sequence. The source of the sample is a study of blood T cell repertoires in COVID-19. Overall study: T cells, B-cell-depleted T cells, or PBMCs supplied cDNA or gDNA.

TCRdb's copy holds only in-frame clones and misses some; the assay was immunoSEQ multiplex PCR. The sample lists 350,000 to 450,000 clones; 70% to 90% were seen once. The study drew participants aged about 18 to 95 years from approximately 25 US areas. Cohorts were assigned according to the clinical history that participants reported. CDR1 is MDHEN and CDR2 is SYDVKM in the germline V gene. The CDR3 runs to 14 residues. V dropped 6 bases and J dropped 5; count of bases not matched to a gene: 3. Sequenced: PBMCs or T cells enriched from blood (not recorded which). The V and J genes are TRBV28 and TRBJ2-1; 11 bases agree with TRBD1. The TCR was taken from a woman under 30 who had been exposed to COVID-19. The CDR3 DNA reads as TGTGCCAGCAGGGGACAGGGGGGGGACAATGAGCAGTTCTTC. Amino acid sequence: CASRGQGGDNEQFF.